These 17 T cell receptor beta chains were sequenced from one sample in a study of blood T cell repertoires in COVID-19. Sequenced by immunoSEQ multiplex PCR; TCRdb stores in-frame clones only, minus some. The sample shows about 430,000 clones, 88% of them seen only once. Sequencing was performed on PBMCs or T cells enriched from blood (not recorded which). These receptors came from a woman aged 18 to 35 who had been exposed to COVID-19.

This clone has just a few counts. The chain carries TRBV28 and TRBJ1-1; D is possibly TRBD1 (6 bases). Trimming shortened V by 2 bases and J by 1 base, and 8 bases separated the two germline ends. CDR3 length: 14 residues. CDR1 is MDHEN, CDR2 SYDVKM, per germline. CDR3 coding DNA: TGTGCCAGCAGTTTAAGGGGGTGGAACACTGAAGCTTTCTTT. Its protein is CASSLRGWNTEAFF.

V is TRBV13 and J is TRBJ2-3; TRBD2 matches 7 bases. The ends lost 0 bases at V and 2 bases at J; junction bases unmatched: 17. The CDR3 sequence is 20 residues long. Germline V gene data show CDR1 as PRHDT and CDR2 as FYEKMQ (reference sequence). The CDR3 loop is CASSLGLRRERIRSTDTQYF. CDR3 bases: TGTGCCAGCAGCTTAGGTTTGCGGCGGGAGAGAATCCGATCCACAGATACGCAGTATTTT.

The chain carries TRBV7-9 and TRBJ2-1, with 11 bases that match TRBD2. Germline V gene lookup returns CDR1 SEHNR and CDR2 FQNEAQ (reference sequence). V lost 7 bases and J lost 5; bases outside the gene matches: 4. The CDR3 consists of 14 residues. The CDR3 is CASTGLAENNEQFF. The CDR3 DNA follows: TGTGCCAGCACGGGACTAGCGGAGAACAATGAGCAGTTCTTC.

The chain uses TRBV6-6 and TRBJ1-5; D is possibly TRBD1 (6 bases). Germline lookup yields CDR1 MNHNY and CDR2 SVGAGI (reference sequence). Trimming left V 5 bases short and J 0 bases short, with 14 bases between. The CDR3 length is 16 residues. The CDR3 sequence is CASSLGTTYSNQPQHF. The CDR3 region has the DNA TGTGCCAGCAGTCTCGGGACAACTTATAGCAATCAGCCCCAGCATTTT.

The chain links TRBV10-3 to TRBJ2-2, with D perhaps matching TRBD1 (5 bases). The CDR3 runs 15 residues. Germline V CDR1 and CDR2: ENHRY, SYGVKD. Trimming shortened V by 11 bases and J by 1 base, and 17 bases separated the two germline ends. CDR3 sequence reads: CASRGGAMNTGELFF. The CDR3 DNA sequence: TGTGCCTCTAGGGGTGGCGCCATGAACACCGGGGAGCTGTTTTTT.

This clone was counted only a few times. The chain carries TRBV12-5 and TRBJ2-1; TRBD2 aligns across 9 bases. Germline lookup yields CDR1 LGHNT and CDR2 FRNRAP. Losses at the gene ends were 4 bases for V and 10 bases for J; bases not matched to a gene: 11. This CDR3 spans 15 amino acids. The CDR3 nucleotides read TGTGCTAGTGGTTCGGAGGCGGGGGGGCCGGGCGAGCAGTTCTTC. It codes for CASGSEAGGPGEQFF. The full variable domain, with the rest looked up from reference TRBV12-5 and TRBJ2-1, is DARVTQTPRHKVTEMGQEVTMRCQPILGHNTVFWYRQTMMQGLELLAYFRNRAPLDDSGMPKDRFSAEMPDATLATLKIQPSEPRDSAVYFCASGSEAGGPGEQFFGPGTRLTVL.

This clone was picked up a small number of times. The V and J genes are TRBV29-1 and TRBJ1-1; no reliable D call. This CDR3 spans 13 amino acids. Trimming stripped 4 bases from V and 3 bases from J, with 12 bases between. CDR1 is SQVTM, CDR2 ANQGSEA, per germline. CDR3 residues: CSVGIGRDTEAFF. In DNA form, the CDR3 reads TGCAGCGTTGGCATAGGGCGGGACACTGAAGCTTTCTTT.

The CDR3 sequence is CASSQDRGSGKAGELFF. DNA for the CDR3: TGTGCCAGCAGCCAAGATAGGGGGTCGGGCAAGGCCGGGGAGCTGTTTTTT. The V gene is TRBV14, the J gene TRBJ2-2; possibly TRBD1 for D (6 bases). The germline V and J ends were trimmed by 0 bases and 6 bases, with 17 bases remaining between them. The germline V gene encodes CDR1 SGHDN and CDR2 FVKESK. The CDR3 is 17 residues long. The whole variable domain, remainder taken from reference TRBV14 and TRBJ2-2, is EAGVTQFPSHSVIEKGQTVTLRCDPISGHDNLYWYRRVMGKEIKFLLHFVKESKQDESGMPNNRFLAERTGGTYSTLKVQPAELEDSGVYFCASSQDRGSGKAGELFFGEGSRLTVL.

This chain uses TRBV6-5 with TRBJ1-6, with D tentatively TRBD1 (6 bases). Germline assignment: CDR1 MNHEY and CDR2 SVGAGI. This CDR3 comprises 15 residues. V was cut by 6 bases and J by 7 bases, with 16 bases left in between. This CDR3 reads CASRKTIGGNSPLHF. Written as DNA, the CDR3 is TGTGCCAGCAGAAAAACCATAGGGGGAAATTCACCCCTCCACTTT.

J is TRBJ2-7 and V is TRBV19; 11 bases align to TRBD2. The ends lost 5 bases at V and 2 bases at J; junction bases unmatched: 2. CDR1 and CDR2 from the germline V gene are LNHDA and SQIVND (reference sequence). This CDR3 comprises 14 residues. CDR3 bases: TGTGCCAGTAGTGAGGGACTAGCGGCCTACGAGCAGTACTTC. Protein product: CASSEGLAAYEQYF.

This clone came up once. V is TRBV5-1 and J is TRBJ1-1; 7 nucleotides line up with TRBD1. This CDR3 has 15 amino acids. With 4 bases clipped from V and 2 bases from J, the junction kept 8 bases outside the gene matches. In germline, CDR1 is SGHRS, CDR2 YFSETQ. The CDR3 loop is CASSVGQLVNTEAFF. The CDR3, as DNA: TGCGCCAGCAGCGTGGGACAGTTAGTCAACACTGAAGCTTTCTTT.

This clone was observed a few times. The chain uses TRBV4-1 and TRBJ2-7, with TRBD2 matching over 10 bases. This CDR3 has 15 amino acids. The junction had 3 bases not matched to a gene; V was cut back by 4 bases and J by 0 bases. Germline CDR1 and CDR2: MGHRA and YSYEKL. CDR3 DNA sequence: TGCGCCAGCAGCCTAGCGGGAGGCTACTCCTACGAGCAGTACTTC. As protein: CASSLAGGYSYEQYF.

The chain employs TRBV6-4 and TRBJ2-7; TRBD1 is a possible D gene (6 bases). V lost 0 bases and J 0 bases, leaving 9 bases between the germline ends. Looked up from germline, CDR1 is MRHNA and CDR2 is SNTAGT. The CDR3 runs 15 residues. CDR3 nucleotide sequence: TGTGCCAGCAGTGACTCTGACAGGAGCTCCTACGAGCAGTACTTC. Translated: CASSDSDRSSYEQYF.

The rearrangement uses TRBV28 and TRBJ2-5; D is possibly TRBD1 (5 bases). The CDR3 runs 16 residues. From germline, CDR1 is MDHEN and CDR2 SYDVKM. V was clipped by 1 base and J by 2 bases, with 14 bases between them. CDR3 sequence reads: CASSLSKDNPQETQYF. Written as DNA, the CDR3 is TGTGCCAGCAGTTTATCAAAGGACAATCCTCAAGAGACCCAGTACTTC.

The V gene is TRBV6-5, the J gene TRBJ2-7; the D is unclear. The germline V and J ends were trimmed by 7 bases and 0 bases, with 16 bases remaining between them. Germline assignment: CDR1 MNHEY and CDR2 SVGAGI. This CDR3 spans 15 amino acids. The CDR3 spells CASTDRTAGSYEQYF. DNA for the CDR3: TGTGCCAGCACCGATCGCACGGCAGGCTCCTACGAGCAGTACTTC.

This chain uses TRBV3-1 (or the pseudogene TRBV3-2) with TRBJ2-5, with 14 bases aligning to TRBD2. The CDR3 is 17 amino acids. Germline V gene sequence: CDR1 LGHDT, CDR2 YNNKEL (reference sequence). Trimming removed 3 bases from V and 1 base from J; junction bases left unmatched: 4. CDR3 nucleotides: TGTGCCAGCAGCCAGGGACTAGCGGGGGCCTCCCAAGAGACCCAGTACTTC. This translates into CASSQGLAGASQETQYF.

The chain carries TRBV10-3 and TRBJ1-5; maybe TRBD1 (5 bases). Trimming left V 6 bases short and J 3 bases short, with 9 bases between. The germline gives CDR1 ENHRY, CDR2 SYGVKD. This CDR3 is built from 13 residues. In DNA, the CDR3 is TGTGCCATCAGGGCAGGGAACAATCAGCCCCAGCATTTT. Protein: CAIRAGNNQPQHF.